One and the same sample provided the 32 T cell receptor beta chains below, sequenced in a study of early stage breast cancer tumors. TCRdb keeps only in-frame clones here, not all; method: immunoSEQ multiplex PCR. Of approximately 50,000 clones in the sample, more than 60% were seen once. Sequenced input: blood. These receptors were taken from a person aged 25-39 years with breast cancer.

This clone was counted between two and nine times. The chain joins TRBV7-2 to TRBJ1-1; D call uncertain. V dropped 5 bases and J dropped 1 base, with 8 bases sitting between them. The CDR3 is 13 residues long. Germline CDR1 is SGHTA and CDR2 is FQGNSA. In DNA, the CDR3 is TGTGCCAGCAGCGAGGTCTGGAACACTGAAGCTTTCTTT. The encoded protein is CASSEVWNTEAFF.

V and J are TRBV4-3 and TRBJ2-3; 7 bases are shared with TRBD1. V shed 4 bases and J 1 base; nucleotides not matched to a gene: 5. This CDR3 comprises 15 residues. Per germline, CDR1 LGHNA and CDR2 YSLEER. The CDR3: CASSRGTAGTDTQYF. CDR3 in DNA: TGCGCCAGCAGCCGGGGGACAGCGGGCACAGATACGCAGTATTTT.

V and J are TRBV4-1 and TRBJ1-1; unclear D gene. V shed 6 bases and J shed 5 bases, with 16 bases lying between them. CDR1 and CDR2 (germline): MGHRA, YSYEKL. The CDR3 contains 14 residues. This CDR3 is CASRGTLRGTEAFF. CDR3 in DNA: TGCGCCAGCAGGGGAACACTAAGAGGGACTGAAGCTTTCTTT.

The chain couples TRBV5-1 to TRBJ2-1; a possible D gene is TRBD2 (6 bases). Germline V gene sequence: CDR1 SGHRS, CDR2 YFSETQ. Trimming cost V 0 bases and J 8 bases, with 15 bases left between them. CDR3 length equals 15 residues. The CDR3 DNA sequence: TGCGCCAGCAGCTTGGAAGCGGGCCTGGGCCATGAGCAGTTCTTC. It yields the protein CASSLEAGLGHEQFF.

The V call is TRBV2, the J call TRBJ1-5, with a weak D call TRBD1 (6 bases). Per germline, CDR1 SNHLY and CDR2 FYNNEI. The CDR3 consists of 13 residues. V was trimmed by 5 bases and J by 7 bases, leaving 12 bases between them. The CDR3 sequence is CASSWGAVQPQHF. The CDR3 DNA reads as TGTGCCAGCAGTTGGGGGGCGGTGCAGCCCCAGCATTTT.

The genes are TRBV7-3 and TRBJ2-1; D remains ambiguous. V was trimmed by 2 bases and J by 5 bases, leaving 10 bases between them. CDR1 and CDR2 (germline): SGHTA, FQGTGA. The CDR3 is 14 residues long. The DNA for the CDR3 is TGTGCCAGCAGCTTAGGGGTGGAGCACAATGAGCAGTTCTTC. It encodes CASSLGVEHNEQFF. Drawing the rest from reference TRBV7-3 and TRBJ2-1, the complete variable domain is GAGVSQTPSNKVTEKGKYVELRCDPISGHTALYWYRQSLGQGPEFLIYFQGTGAADDSGLPNDRFFAVRPEGSVSTLKIQRTERGDSAVYLCASSLGVEHNEQFFGPGTRLTVL.

The V call is TRBV30, the J call TRBJ2-5, with 12 positions matching TRBD2. The trim removed 2 bases at V and 5 bases at J, leaving 9 bases unmatched. Germline V gene lookup returns CDR1 GTSNPN and CDR2 SVGIG (reference sequence). The CDR3 loop spans 16 amino acids. CDR3 region: CAWSSLAGGPKETQYF. The CDR3 nucleotides read TGTGCCTGGAGTTCTCTAGCGGGAGGGCCTAAGGAGACCCAGTACTTC.

The gene calls are TRBV19 and TRBJ2-6; D unclear. Germline V CDR1 and CDR2: LNHDA, SQIVND (reference sequence). The CDR3 is 18 amino acids. Between the trimmed V and J ends, which lost 4 bases and 2 bases, there was a span of 18 bases. The CDR3 here is CASSTRNYQTAGANVLTF. In DNA, the CDR3 is TGTGCCAGTAGTACCCGAAACTACCAAACGGCTGGGGCCAACGTCCTGACTTTC.

Only a few counts were recorded for this clone. The chain combines TRBV6-1 with TRBJ2-7; TRBD2 is a possible D gene (6 bases). With 5 bases removed from V and 2 bases from J, the gap between germline ends came to 10 bases. Germline loops: CDR1 MNHNS, CDR2 SASEGT. The CDR3 consists of 13 residues. The CDR3 sequence is CASSTREPYEQYF. DNA for the CDR3: TGTGCCAGCAGTACCCGGGAGCCCTACGAGCAGTACTTC.

This clone has a handful of counts. Other DNA sequences within the sample encode an identical CDR3. J is TRBJ1-1 and V is TRBV7-2; maybe TRBD1 (5 bases). The CDR3 loop spans 13 amino acids. Germline V gives CDR1 SGHTA, CDR2 FQGNSA. Trimming stripped 3 bases from V and 1 base from J, with 6 bases between. The CDR3 sequence is CASSFQGNTEAFF. The CDR3 bases are TGTGCCAGCAGCTTTCAGGGGAACACTGAAGCTTTCTTT. Full variable domain (remainder filled in from reference TRBV7-2 and TRBJ1-1): GAGVSQSPSNKVTEKGKDVELRCDPISGHTALYWYRQSLGQGLEFLIYFQGNSAPDKSGLPSDRFSAERTGGSVSTLTIQRTQQEDSAVYLCASSFQGNTEAFFGQGTRLTVV.

The chain employs TRBV6-1 and TRBJ1-1, with 11 positions matching TRBD1. The V gene's germline CDR1 is MNHNS and CDR2 SASEGT. This CDR3 has 14 residues. Trimming removed 8 bases from V and 4 bases from J; junction bases left unmatched: 6. In DNA form, the CDR3 reads TGTGCCAGCGGGTTAGGGACAGGGGGCACTGAAGCTTTCTTT. Translated: CASGLGTGGTEAFF.

The chain has TRBV18 and TRBJ2-7, with D perhaps TRBD2 (6 bases). This CDR3 has 14 amino acids. Between the trimmed V and J ends, which lost 0 bases and 4 bases, there was a span of 10 bases. Germline V lookup: CDR1 KGHSH, CDR2 LQKENI. CDR3 in amino acids: CASSPPNAGYEQYF. The DNA for the CDR3 is TGTGCCAGCTCACCACCAAATGCGGGGTACGAGCAGTACTTC.

This chain uses TRBV4-1 with TRBJ1-4; no clear D gene. Germline assignment: CDR1 MGHRA and CDR2 YSYEKL. There are 17 residues in the CDR3. Deletions cut 0 bases from V and 4 bases from J, with 15 bases between. The DNA of the CDR3 is TGCGCCAGCAGCCAAGAAGGAAGGATTGGACGTAATGAAAAACTGTTTTTT. Translated, it gives CASSQEGRIGRNEKLFF.

This rearrangement joins TRBV9 to TRBJ2-3, with 7 nucleotides matching TRBD1. Trimming took 3 bases from V and 4 from J; bases not matched to a gene: 8. The CDR3 contains 15 residues. Germline-derived CDR1 and CDR2 are SGDLS and YYNGEE. As DNA, the CDR3 is TGTGCCAGCAGCGCCGGGACAGCTTTTCCAGATACGCAGTATTTT. Residues: CASSAGTAFPDTQYF. The complete variable domain, with remaining parts taken from reference TRBV9 and TRBJ2-3, reads DSGVTQTPKHLITATGQRVTLRCSPRSGDLSVYWYQQSLDQGLQFLIQYYNGEERAKGNILERFSAQQFPDLHSELNLSSLELGDSALYFCASSAGTAFPDTQYFGPGTRLTVL.

CDR3 in DNA: TGTGCCAGCAGCTGGGGCTTGGACTTTATTGAAGCTTTCTTT. This gives the protein CASSWGLDFIEAFF. J is TRBJ1-1 and V is TRBV11-2; a weak D match, TRBD1 (5 bases). The germline V and J ends were trimmed by 4 bases and 7 bases, with 16 bases remaining between them. The germline gives CDR1 SGHAT, CDR2 FQNNGV. This CDR3 region has 14 residues.

The chain recombines TRBV15 with TRBJ2-1; D is unclear. The CDR3 has 15 residues. The V gene's germline CDR1 is LNHNV and CDR2 YYDKDF (reference sequence). V lost 0 bases and J 3 bases, leaving 9 bases between the germline ends. CDR3 amino acids: CATSRDLVRYNEQFF. The CDR3 DNA reads as TGTGCCACCAGCAGAGATCTAGTTCGCTACAATGAGCAGTTCTTC.

V usage is TRBV9 and J usage is TRBJ2-3; D gene ambiguous. Trimming removed 3 bases from V and 4 bases from J, with 12 bases in between. Germline CDR1 SGDLS, CDR2 YYNGEE. The CDR3 extends over 14 amino acids. In DNA form, the CDR3 reads TGTGCCAGCAGCGCCCAGTACTGGGCAGATACGCAGTATTTT. The encoded protein is CASSAQYWADTQYF.

This clone was observed a few times. The chain recombines TRBV5-6 with TRBJ1-1; D gene uncertain. The CDR3 extends over 12 amino acids. V shed 0 bases and J shed 5 bases, with 5 bases lying between them. Per germline, CDR1 SGHDT and CDR2 YYEEEE. CDR3: CASSLGRTEAFF. CDR3 DNA: TGTGCCAGCAGCTTGGGGCGGACTGAAGCTTTCTTT.

This clone was found a few times. V is TRBV7-9 and J is TRBJ1-1; the D gene is possibly TRBD1 (5 bases). Germline V lookup: CDR1 SEHNR, CDR2 FQNEAQ (reference sequence). This CDR3 comprises 13 residues. With 3 bases removed from V and 1 base from J, the gap between germline ends came to 6 bases. The CDR3 DNA sequence: TGTGCCAGCAGCTTCGGGGCGAACACTGAAGCTTTCTTT. The encoded protein is CASSFGANTEAFF.

This chain connects TRBV30 to TRBJ2-7, with D hard to call. The V gene lost 5 bases and the J gene lost 2 bases, with 10 bases spanning the gap. Germline lookup yields CDR1 GTSNPN and CDR2 SVGIG (reference sequence). The CDR3 totals 12 residues. The CDR3 DNA is TGTGCCTGGGACCTCGGGCCCTACGAGCAGTACTTC. This translates into CAWDLGPYEQYF.

The chain recombines TRBV18 with TRBJ2-3; no reliable D call. CDR3 size: 13 residues. Trimming shortened V by 3 bases and J by 1 base, and 5 bases separated the two germline ends. The V gene's germline CDR1 is KGHSH and CDR2 LQKENI. The CDR3 DNA is TGTGCCAGCTCACCCCCTGGCACAGATACGCAGTATTTT. Protein sequence: CASSPPGTDTQYF.

The genes are TRBV6-1 and TRBJ1-1; possible D gene TRBD1, 5 bases. The CDR3 covers 12 residues. Trimming cost V 6 bases and J 1 base, with 6 bases left between them. CDR1 MNHNS and CDR2 SASEGT come from the germline V gene. The CDR3 coding sequence is TGTGCCAGCAGACAGGAGAACACTGAAGCTTTCTTT. It yields the protein CASRQENTEAFF.

The sample holds one count of this clone. This chain connects TRBV19 to TRBJ1-5; maybe TRBD1 (6 bases). V was cut by 0 bases and J by 6 bases, with 12 bases left in between. Germline V gene data show CDR1 as LNHDA and CDR2 as SQIVND (reference sequence). The CDR3 length is 15 residues. CDR3 sequence (DNA): TGTGCCAGTAGTATAGAGGGGGGGCGTAGTCAGCCCCAGCATTTT. Translation: CASSIEGGRSQPQHF.

The chain links TRBV5-1 to TRBJ2-7, with TRBD1 identical over 8 bases. With 4 bases clipped from V and 2 bases from J, the junction kept 8 bases outside the gene matches. The CDR3 covers 15 residues. Germline CDR1 SGHRS, CDR2 YFSETQ. The CDR3: CASSQNRGFAYEQYF. DNA for the CDR3: TGCGCCAGCAGCCAGAACAGGGGGTTTGCCTACGAGCAGTACTTC.

This clone was counted a single time. The genes are TRBV5-1 and TRBJ1-2; 8 nucleotides align to TRBD1. This CDR3 is 14 amino acids long. After removal of 3 bases from V and 8 bases from J, the junction contained 9 bases not matched to a gene. Germline values: CDR1 SGHRS, CDR2 YFSETQ. The CDR3 spells CASSSLLTGAGYTF. DNA of the CDR3: TGCGCCAGCAGCTCACTTCTGACAGGGGCGGGCTACACCTTC.

Remarks on this clone: Other DNA variants within this sample encode the same CDR3. The rearrangement uses TRBV30 and TRBJ1-3, with 7 nucleotides matching TRBD1. The CDR3 is 14 residues long. Germline trimming cut 0 bases from V and 4 bases from J; bases unmatched to any gene: 3. Germline CDR1 reads GTSNPN; CDR2 reads SVGIG (reference sequence). The CDR3 here is CAWSVWDSGNTIYF. For the CDR3, the DNA is TGTGCCTGGAGTGTTTGGGACAGCGGAAACACCATATATTTT.

The chain employs TRBV4-1 and TRBJ2-2; D gene uncertain. The germline V gene encodes CDR1 MGHRA and CDR2 YSYEKL. The V gene lost 6 bases and the J gene lost 1 base, with 12 bases spanning the gap. CDR3 length equals 15 residues. CDR3 nucleotides: TGCGCCAGCAGTCGTCGGAAGCAGAACACCGGGGAGCTGTTTTTT. Protein: CASSRRKQNTGELFF.

V is TRBV19 and J is TRBJ2-1; no clear D. Trimming shortened V by 3 bases and J by 0 bases, and 12 bases separated the two germline ends. The germline V gene encodes CDR1 LNHDA and CDR2 SQIVND (reference sequence). CDR3 size: 16 residues. The CDR3 here is CASSMGRADSYNEQFF. Written as DNA, the CDR3 is TGTGCCAGTAGTATGGGTCGCGCAGACTCCTACAATGAGCAGTTCTTC.

Only a few counts were recorded for this clone. The rearrangement uses TRBV10-1 and TRBJ2-1; D is unclear. Germline V gives CDR1 WNHNN, CDR2 SYGVQD (reference sequence). There are 11 residues in the CDR3. V was clipped by 4 bases and J by 7 bases, with 5 bases between them. This chain's CDR3 is CASSGLNEQFF. The DNA for the CDR3 is TGCGCCAGCAGTGGTCTAAATGAGCAGTTCTTC.

V is TRBV15 and J is TRBJ1-5, with D tentatively TRBD1 (6 bases). The CDR3 has 14 residues. Germline values: CDR1 LNHNV, CDR2 YYDKDF (reference sequence). V was trimmed by 3 bases and J by 7 bases, leaving 13 bases between them. In nucleotides, the CDR3 is TGTGCCACCAGCAGGTGGGGGGCCGACCAGCCCCAGCATTTT. This sequence encodes CATSRWGADQPQHF. Full variable domain (outside the CDR3, taken from reference TRBV15 and TRBJ1-5): DAMVIQNPRYQVTQFGKPVTLSCSQTLNHNVMYWYQQKSSQAPKLLFHYYDKDFNNEADTPDNFQSRRPNTSFCFLDIRSPGLGDTAMYLCATSRWGADQPQHFGDGTRLSIL.

The rearrangement uses TRBV29-1 and TRBJ2-3; weak D call: TRBD2 (6 bases). The V end lost 5 bases, the J end lost 0 bases, and 15 bases lay between the germline ends. The CDR3 is 15 residues long. The germline V gene encodes CDR1 SQVTM and CDR2 ANQGSEA. DNA of the CDR3: TGCAGCGTTTCGGGGGACTTTACTAGCACAGATACGCAGTATTTT. Translated: CSVSGDFTSTDTQYF.

The rearrangement joins TRBV4-1 to TRBJ2-1; D gene uncertain. This CDR3 is built from 15 residues. The V end lost 3 bases, the J end lost 0 bases, and 9 bases lay between the germline ends. The germline gives CDR1 MGHRA, CDR2 YSYEKL. CDR3 sequence: CASSHESSSYNEQFF. The CDR3 coding sequence is TGCGCCAGCAGCCACGAATCGAGCTCCTACAATGAGCAGTTCTTC.